One T cell receptor beta chain is described in this entry. The data derive from a study of blood T cell repertoires in COVID-19. Study-wide context: Specimens from acute and convalescent COVID-19 originated in the United States, Italy and Spain. PBMCs, B-cell-depleted T cells, or T cells provided the cDNA or gDNA that made up the material.

How the authors handled the data: Estimates of nucleated cell counts were drawn from the amplification of reference gene primers. Assay used: immunoSEQ multiplex PCR; TCRdb lists only in-frame clones, some missing. V, J and clone size were drawn from that table, and D and trimming were deduced from the DNA. The table includes around 62,000 clones, over 85% detected once. Sample: peripheral blood. This sequence originates from a man aged 65 to 85 with active COVID-19.

The CDR3 protein is CASSLPVNTEAFF. In nucleotides, the CDR3 is TGTGCCAGCAGCTTGCCGGTGAACACTGAAGCTTTCTTT. The chain employs TRBV5-6 and TRBJ1-1, with D unresolved. With 1 base removed from V and 0 bases from J, the gap between germline ends came to 4 bases. The CDR3 runs to 13 residues. The germline gives CDR1 SGHDT, CDR2 YYEEEE.